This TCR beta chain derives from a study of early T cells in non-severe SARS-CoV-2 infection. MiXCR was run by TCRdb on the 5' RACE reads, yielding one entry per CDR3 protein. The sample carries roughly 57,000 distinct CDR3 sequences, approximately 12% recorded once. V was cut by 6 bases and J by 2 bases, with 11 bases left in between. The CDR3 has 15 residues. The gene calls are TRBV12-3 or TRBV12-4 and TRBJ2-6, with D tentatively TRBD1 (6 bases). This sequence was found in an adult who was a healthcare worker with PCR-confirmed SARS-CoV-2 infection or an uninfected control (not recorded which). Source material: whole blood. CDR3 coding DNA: TGTGCCAGCAGCTTGAGGGGGACTGGGGCCAACGTCCTGACTTTC. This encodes CASSLRGTGANVLTF.